This TCR beta chain was sequenced for a study of a mutant IDH1 vaccine in newly diagnosed glioma (dated by TCRdb to the early 2020s). Turning to the overall study: Across visits V03 through V10, patients got a total of eight vaccinations, given in weeks 1, 3, 5, 7, 11, 15, 19 and 23. For exploratory analyses, fewer than 30 treated patients had longitudinal TCRB deep sequencing done wherever samples were available. Before enrollment, patients had received standard therapy of radiotherapy alone, temozolomide alone, or radiochemotherapy with temozolomide; most received the combination. Of the roughly 34 treated patients, around 62% were male and 37.5% were female, and the mean age was 40.4 years. Peripheral blood samples were drawn at six visits, namely V03 (baseline), V05, V07, V10, V12 and V13. In the chemotherapy-containing groups, vaccination started alongside temozolomide cycles, whereas in patients who had radiotherapy alone it started 4-6 weeks after radiotherapy. Overall study outcomes, separate from this receptor: No apparent relationship was observed between pseudoprogression and alterations in the top peripheral T cell clonotypes detected by TCRB sequencing. The authors noted that analyses of patient blood samples could not be reproduced because of sample limitations. PBMC samples for TCRB deep sequencing were selected based on availability. Vaccine-induced immune responses across multiple MHC alleles were detected in 93.3% of patients.

Library method: the immunoSEQ multiplex PCR assay. The hsTCRB Kit was used according to the manufacturer's protocol to amplify rearranged TCR beta chain sequences. TCRB libraries were sequenced on an Illumina MiSeq. The study's processing was this. The proprietary platform of the kit vendor was used for demultiplexing, trimming and gene mapping. TCRdb mirrors the immuneACCESS table, restricted to in-frame sequences. Some clones are absent from its copies; in checked studies, under half trace to an unresolved V gene, and the reason for the others is unknown. Clonal size and the V and J genes are those of that table, whereas D and trimming came from the DNA. The sample contains about 58,000 clones, about 88% of them found a single time. Over 7% of the sample goes to the ten largest clones. Counted from cysteine to phenylalanine, this CDR3 has 17 amino acids. Only CDR3 DNA remains: 51 bases, in frame from the first base. The junction shows trimming of 6 bases on V and 4 bases on J, plus 24 bases between the germline ends. Reading the germline V gene gives CDR1 SGHVS and CDR2 FQNEAQ.

As to this clone: What this receptor recognizes is not known. Base qualities are not provided; no much larger clone lies one nucleotide away.

The sample's time point label, decoded: week 5, during vaccination. Every vaccine dose consisted of 300 ug of a 20-mer mutant IDH1 peptide in Montanide, administered subcutaneously together with topical imiquimod. All donors had newly diagnosed IDH1-mutant astrocytomas of WHO grade 3 or 4 that showed loss of nuclear ATRX. The samples were drawn from NOA16, a multicentre, single-arm, open-label phase I trial in Germany that tested a mutant IDH1 peptide vaccine in humans for the first time. Genomic DNA for TCRB sequencing was extracted from EDTA blood using the DNeasy Blood and Tissue Kit. The receptor was isolated from a woman between 50 and 59 years old with glioma. The chain employs TRBV7-8 and TRBJ1-2, and TRBD1 may be the D gene, going by 6 matching bases. The sample in question was PBMCs, obtained from a glioma patient whose treatment included an IDH1 peptide vaccine. The CDR3 corresponds to CASSSLRDTRNSYGYTF. In nucleotide form, the sequence is TGTGCCAGCAGTTCGCTCCGGGACACGCGAAACTCCTATGGCTACACCTTC.